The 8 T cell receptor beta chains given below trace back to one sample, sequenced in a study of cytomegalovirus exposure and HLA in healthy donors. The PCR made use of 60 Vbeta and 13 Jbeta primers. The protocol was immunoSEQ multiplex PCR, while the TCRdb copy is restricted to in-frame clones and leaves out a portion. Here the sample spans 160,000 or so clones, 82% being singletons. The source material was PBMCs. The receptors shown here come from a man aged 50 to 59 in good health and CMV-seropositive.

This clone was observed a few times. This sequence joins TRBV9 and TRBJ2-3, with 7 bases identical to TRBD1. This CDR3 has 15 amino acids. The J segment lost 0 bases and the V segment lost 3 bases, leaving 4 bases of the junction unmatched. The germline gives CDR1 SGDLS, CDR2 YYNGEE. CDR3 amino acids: CASSDRTGSTDTQYF. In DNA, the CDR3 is TGTGCCAGCAGCGACAGGACAGGTAGCACAGATACGCAGTATTTT.

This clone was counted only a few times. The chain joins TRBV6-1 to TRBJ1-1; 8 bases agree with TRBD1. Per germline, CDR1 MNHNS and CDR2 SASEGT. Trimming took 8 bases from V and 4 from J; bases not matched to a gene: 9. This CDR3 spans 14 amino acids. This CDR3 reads CASHKGQAITEAFF. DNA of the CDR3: TGTGCCAGCCACAAGGGACAGGCGATCACTGAAGCTTTCTTT.

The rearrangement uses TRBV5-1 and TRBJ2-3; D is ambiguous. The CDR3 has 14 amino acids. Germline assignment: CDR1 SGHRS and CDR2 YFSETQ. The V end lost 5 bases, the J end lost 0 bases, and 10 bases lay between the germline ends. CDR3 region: CASSIASSTDTQYF. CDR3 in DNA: TGCGCCAGCAGTATAGCCTCCAGCACAGATACGCAGTATTTT. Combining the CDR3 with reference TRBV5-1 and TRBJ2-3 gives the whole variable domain KAGVTQTPRYLIKTRGQQVTLSCSPISGHRSVSWYQQTPGQGLQFLFEYFSETQRNKGNFPGRFSGRQFSNSRSEMNVSTLELGDSALYLCASSIASSTDTQYFGPGTRLTVL.

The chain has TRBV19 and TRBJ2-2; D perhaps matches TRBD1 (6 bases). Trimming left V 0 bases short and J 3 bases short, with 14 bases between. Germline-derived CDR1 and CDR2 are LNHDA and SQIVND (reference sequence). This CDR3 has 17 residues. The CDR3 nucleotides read TGTGCCAGTAGTATAGATCCTGGGGGCGCAGACACCGGGGAGCTGTTTTTT. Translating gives CASSIDPGGADTGELFF.

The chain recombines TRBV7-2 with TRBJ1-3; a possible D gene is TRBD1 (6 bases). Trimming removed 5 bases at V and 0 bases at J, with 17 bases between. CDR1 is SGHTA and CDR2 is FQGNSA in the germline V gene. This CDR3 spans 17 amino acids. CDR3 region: CASSPQGTGLSGNTIYF. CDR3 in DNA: TGTGCCAGCAGCCCACAGGGTACAGGCCTCTCTGGAAACACCATATATTTT.

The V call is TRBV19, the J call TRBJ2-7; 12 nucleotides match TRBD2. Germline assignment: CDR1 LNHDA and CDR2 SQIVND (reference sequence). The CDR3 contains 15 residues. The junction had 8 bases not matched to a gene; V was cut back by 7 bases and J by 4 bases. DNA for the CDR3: TGTGCCAGTACAGAGAGACTAGCGGGGGTTTACGAGCAGTACTTC. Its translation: CASTERLAGVYEQYF.

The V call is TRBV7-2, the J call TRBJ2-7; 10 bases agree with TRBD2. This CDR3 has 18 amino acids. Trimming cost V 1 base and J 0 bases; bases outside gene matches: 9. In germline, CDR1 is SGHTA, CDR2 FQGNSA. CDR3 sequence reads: CASSLVSSGRAGSYEQYF. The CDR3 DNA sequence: TGTGCCAGCAGCTTAGTTTCTAGCGGGAGAGCAGGCTCCTACGAGCAGTACTTC.

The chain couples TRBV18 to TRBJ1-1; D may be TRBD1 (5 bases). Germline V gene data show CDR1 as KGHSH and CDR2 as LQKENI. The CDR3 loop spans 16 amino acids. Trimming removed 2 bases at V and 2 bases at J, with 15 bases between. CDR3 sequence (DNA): TGTGCCAGCTCACCATGGAGTTCAGGGCAAAACACTGAAGCTTTCTTT. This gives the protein CASSPWSSGQNTEAFF.